A single sample gave rise to the 15 T cell receptor beta chains below, sequenced in a study of radiation and T cells in renal cell carcinoma. Clones were read by immunoSEQ multiplex PCR, and TCRdb kept only the in-frame ones, dropping some. Among around 99,000 clones, roughly 88% were seen once, and the ten largest hold more than 7%. Documented time point: blood 4 weeks post-SBRT, at nephrectomy. The sample's treatment: 15 Gy SBRT to primary tumor, nephrectomy 4 weeks later. The specimen comprised blood, sampled from a patient whose treatment included radiotherapy and nephrectomy. These receptor sequences come from a man aged 55 to 70 with renal cell carcinoma.

The V and J genes are TRBV2 and TRBJ1-4; the D gene is possibly TRBD1 (5 bases). From germline, CDR1 is SNHLY and CDR2 FYNNEI. The CDR3 runs to 14 residues. Trimming stripped 6 bases from V and 2 bases from J, with 10 bases between. CDR3 nucleotide sequence: TGTGCCAGCAGGGAGACAGAGACTAATGAAAAACTGTTTTTT. It is translated as CASRETETNEKLFF.

The chain joins TRBV11-2 to TRBJ1-1; D gene uncertain. V was trimmed by 4 bases and J by 5 bases, leaving 17 bases between them. There are 15 residues in the CDR3. Germline V gene data show CDR1 as SGHAT and CDR2 as FQNNGV. The CDR3 spells CASSSWAGRGTEAFF. CDR3 sequence (DNA): TGTGCCAGCAGCTCATGGGCGGGGAGAGGGACTGAAGCTTTCTTT.

This clone has only one observation. V and J are TRBV9 and TRBJ1-6; D gene unclear. Trimming removed 0 bases at V and 3 bases at J, with 4 bases between. CDR3 length equals 14 residues. Germline lookup yields CDR1 SGDLS and CDR2 YYNGEE. The CDR3 DNA reads TGTGCCAGCAGCGTAGTTGTCTATAATTCACCCCTCCACTTT. Residues: CASSVVVYNSPLHF.

This chain uses TRBV6-5 with TRBJ2-5; TRBD2 matches at 10 bases. Losses at the gene ends were 4 bases for V and 5 bases for J; bases not matched to a gene: 7. Germline V gene data show CDR1 as MNHEY and CDR2 as SVGAGI. The CDR3 totals 15 residues. This CDR3 reads CASSWLAGGRETQYF. In DNA form, the CDR3 reads TGTGCCAGCAGTTGGTTAGCGGGAGGTAGGGAGACCCAGTACTTC.

The chain recombines TRBV5-4 with TRBJ2-5; D ambiguous. V was clipped by 6 bases and J by 5 bases, with 14 bases between them. The CDR3 consists of 13 residues. The germline gives CDR1 SGHNT, CDR2 YYREEE (reference sequence). CDR3 loop: CASKSPGPETQYF. The CDR3 bases are TGTGCCAGCAAGTCCCCTGGGCCGGAGACCCAGTACTTC.

The J gene is TRBJ2-7, the V gene TRBV19; D unclear. Germline lookup yields CDR1 LNHDA and CDR2 SQIVND (reference sequence). V was pared by 5 bases and J by 0 bases, with 14 bases between. The CDR3 totals 15 residues. CDR3 in DNA: TGTGCCAGTAGTTTGGTTCTCACCAGCTCCTACGAGCAGTACTTC. It yields the protein CASSLVLTSSYEQYF.

The rearrangement joins TRBV19 to TRBJ2-7; TRBD1 matches at 8 bases. Germline loops: CDR1 LNHDA, CDR2 SQIVND (reference sequence). This CDR3 is built from 15 residues. The junction had 7 bases not matched to a gene; V was cut back by 2 bases and J by 4 bases. The CDR3 reads CASSITRGLGYEQYF. CDR3 nucleotides: TGTGCCAGTAGTATAACCAGGGGGCTAGGGTACGAGCAGTACTTC.

The chain is built from TRBV6-5 and TRBJ2-7; 9 bases agree with TRBD2. CDR1 is MNHEY, CDR2 SVGAGI, per germline. This CDR3 has 16 amino acids. The ends lost 2 bases at V and 9 bases at J; junction bases unmatched: 14. As DNA, the CDR3 is TGTGCCAGCAGTTACGGTTATAGCGGGAGACTGCAAGCGCAGTACTTC. This encodes CASSYGYSGRLQAQYF.

The J gene is TRBJ2-1, the V gene TRBV30; 10 positions agree with TRBD2. V shed 5 bases and J 10 bases; nucleotides not matched to a gene: 8. The CDR3 contains 13 residues. CDR1 is GTSNPN and CDR2 is SVGIG in the germline V gene (reference sequence). The CDR3 reads CAWDRSSGSEQFF. Here the CDR3 DNA reads TGTGCCTGGGATCGTTCTAGCGGGAGCGAGCAGTTCTTC.

This sequence joins TRBV15 and TRBJ2-3; maybe TRBD2 (7 bases). The CDR3 runs to 14 residues. Trimming cost V 9 bases and J 3 bases, with 16 bases left between them. Germline CDR1 and CDR2: LNHNV and YYDKDF (reference sequence). CDR3 loop: CATRGGQDTDTQYF. In DNA, the CDR3 is TGTGCCACGAGGGGGGGCCAGGATACAGATACGCAGTATTTT.

There are a few counts of this clone. The chain links TRBV27 to TRBJ2-3; D not certain. V dropped 1 base and J dropped 6 bases, with 20 bases sitting between them. Germline V gene sequence: CDR1 MNHEY, CDR2 SMNVEV (reference sequence). The length of the CDR3 is 17 residues. The CDR3 here is CASSLLAQITSSDTQYF. The CDR3 region has the DNA TGTGCCAGCAGTTTATTGGCACAGATCACTTCGTCGGATACGCAGTATTTT.

The CDR3 sequence: CASSPNPGLQETQYF. For the CDR3, the DNA is TGTGCCAGCAGCCCTAACCCGGGACTTCAAGAGACCCAGTACTTC. The J gene is TRBJ2-5, the V gene TRBV4-2; a possible D gene is TRBD2 (6 bases). Germline CDR1 LGHNA, CDR2 YNFKEQ. Trimming shortened V by 4 bases and J by 2 bases, and 14 bases separated the two germline ends. The CDR3 is made up of 15 amino acids.

The chain employs TRBV10-1 and TRBJ2-5; D is uncertain. Trimming removed 0 bases from V and 2 bases from J, with 7 bases in between. CDR1 is WNHNN and CDR2 is SYGVQD in the germline V gene (reference sequence). This CDR3 contains 14 residues. CDR3 residues: CASSESGAQETQYF. Here the CDR3 DNA reads TGCGCCAGCAGTGAGTCTGGAGCGCAAGAGACCCAGTACTTC.

This chain connects TRBV30 to TRBJ1-2; no reliable D call. V was pared by 5 bases and J by 4 bases, with 14 bases between. CDR1 GTSNPN and CDR2 SVGIG come from the germline V gene (reference sequence). CDR3 length: 13 amino acids. The CDR3 reads CAWGERGGYGYTF. CDR3 coding DNA: TGTGCCTGGGGTGAAAGAGGAGGCTATGGCTACACCTTC.

This chain joins TRBV15 and TRBJ2-5; 9 bases map to TRBD1. TRBJ2-7 explains the end of the DNA better; the J call may be wrong. This CDR3 has 16 residues. The germline V gene has CDR1 LNHNV and CDR2 YYDKDF (reference sequence). The DNA for the CDR3 is TGTGCCACCAGCCAGGGTTCTGGACAGGGGTCCCACGAGCAGTACTTC. Its protein is CATSQGSGQGSHEQYF.